This TCR beta chain was captured by sequencing in a study of blood T cells in healthy people across ages. Then a second PCR, running roughly 7 to 11 cycles, was carried out with a sample-barcoded 5' primer and a J-beta primer mix. Each of the cDNA molecules was tagged by a template-switch adaptor with 12 random nucleotides. TCRdb reprocessed the 5' RACE reads with MiXCR, giving one entry per CDR3 protein. The data show roughly 1 million distinct CDR3 sequences, 20% to 25% seen once. This clonotype was recorded a few times. CDR1 is WSHSY and CDR2 is SAAADI in the germline V gene. Unmatched junction bases numbered 8, after V lost 8 bases and J lost 5 bases. This CDR3 has 14 amino acids. This same sample was also taken into another study, of T cells of mothers and their children.

V gene TRBV10-2 combines with J gene TRBJ1-1; 10 nucleotides align to TRBD1. This TCR was recovered from a girl aged 2 to 10 in good health. The sample comprised blood. CDR3 loop: CASGGDRGTTEAFF. Here the CDR3 DNA reads TGCGCCAGCGGGGGGGACAGGGGAACGACTGAAGCTTTCTTT.